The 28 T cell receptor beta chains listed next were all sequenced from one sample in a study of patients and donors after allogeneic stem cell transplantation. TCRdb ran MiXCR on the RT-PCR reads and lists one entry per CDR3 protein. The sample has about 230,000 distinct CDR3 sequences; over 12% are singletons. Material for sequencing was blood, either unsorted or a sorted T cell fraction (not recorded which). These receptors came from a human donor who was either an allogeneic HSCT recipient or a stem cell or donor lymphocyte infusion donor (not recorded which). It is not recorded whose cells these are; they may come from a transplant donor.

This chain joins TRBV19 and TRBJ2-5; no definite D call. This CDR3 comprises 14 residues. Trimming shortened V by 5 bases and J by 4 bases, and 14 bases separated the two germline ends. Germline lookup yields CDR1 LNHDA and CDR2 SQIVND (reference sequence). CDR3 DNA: TGTGCCAGTAGTCCCACTTTAAGATCAGAGACCCAGTACTTC. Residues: CASSPTLRSETQYF.

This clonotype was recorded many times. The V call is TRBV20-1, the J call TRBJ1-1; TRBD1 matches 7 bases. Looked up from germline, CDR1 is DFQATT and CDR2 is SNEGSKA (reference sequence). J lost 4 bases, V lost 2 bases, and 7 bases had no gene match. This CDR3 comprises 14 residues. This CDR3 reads CSARSGQAPTEAFF. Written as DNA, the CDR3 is TGCAGTGCTAGAAGCGGACAGGCCCCCACTGAAGCTTTCTTT.

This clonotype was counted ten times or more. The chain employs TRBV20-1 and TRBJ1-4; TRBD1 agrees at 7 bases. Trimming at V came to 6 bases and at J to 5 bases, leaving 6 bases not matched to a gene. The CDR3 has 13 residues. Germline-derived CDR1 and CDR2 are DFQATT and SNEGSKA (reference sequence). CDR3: CSAYRGENEKLFF. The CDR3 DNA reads TGCAGTGCCTACAGGGGAGAGAATGAAAAACTGTTTTTT.

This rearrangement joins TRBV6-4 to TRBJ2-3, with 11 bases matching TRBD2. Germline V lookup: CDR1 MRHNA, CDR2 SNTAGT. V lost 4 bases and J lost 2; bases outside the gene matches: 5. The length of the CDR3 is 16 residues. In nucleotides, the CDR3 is TGTGCCAGCAGTGCTCTAGCGGGGGGATACACAGATACGCAGTATTTT. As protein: CASSALAGGYTDTQYF.

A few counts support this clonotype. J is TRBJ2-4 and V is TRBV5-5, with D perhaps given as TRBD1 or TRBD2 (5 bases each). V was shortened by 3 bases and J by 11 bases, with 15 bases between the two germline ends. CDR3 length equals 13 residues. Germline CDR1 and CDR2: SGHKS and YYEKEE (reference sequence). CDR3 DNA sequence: TGTGCCAGCAGCTACCAAATGGGGACGCTTCAGTACTTC. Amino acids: CASSYQMGTLQYF.

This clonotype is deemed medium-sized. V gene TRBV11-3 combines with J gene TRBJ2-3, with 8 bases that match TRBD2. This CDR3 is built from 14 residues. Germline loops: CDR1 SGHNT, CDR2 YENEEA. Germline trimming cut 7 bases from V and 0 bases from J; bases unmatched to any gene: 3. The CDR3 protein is CASTTGGSTDTQYF. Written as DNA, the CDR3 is TGTGCCAGCACCACGGGGGGGAGCACAGATACGCAGTATTTT. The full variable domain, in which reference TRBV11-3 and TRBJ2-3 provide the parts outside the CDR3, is EAGVVQSPRYKIIEKKQPVAFWCNPISGHNTLYWYLQNLGQGPELLIRYENEEAVDDSQLPKDRFSAERLKGVDSTLKIQPAELGDSAVYLCASTTGGSTDTQYFGPGTRLTVL.

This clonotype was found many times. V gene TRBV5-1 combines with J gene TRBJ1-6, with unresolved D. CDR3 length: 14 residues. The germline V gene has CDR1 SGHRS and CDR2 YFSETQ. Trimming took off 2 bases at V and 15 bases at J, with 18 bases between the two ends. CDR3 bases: TGCGCCAGCAGCTTCGGCGGCTATCAATCCGACCTCCACTTT. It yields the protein CASSFGGYQSDLHF.

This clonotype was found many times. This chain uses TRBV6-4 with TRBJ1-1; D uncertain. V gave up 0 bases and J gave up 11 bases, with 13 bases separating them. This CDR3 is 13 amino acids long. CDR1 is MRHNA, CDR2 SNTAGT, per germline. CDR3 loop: CASSDSIQTRAFF. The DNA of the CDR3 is TGTGCCAGCAGTGACTCAATCCAAACCAGGGCTTTCTTT.

CDR3: CASSLATSGRARAGELFF. CDR3 nucleotide sequence: TGTGCCAGCAGCTTGGCGACAAGCGGGAGGGCCAGAGCCGGGGAGCTGTTTTTT. The chain recombines TRBV5-4 with TRBJ2-2, with 10 bases identical to TRBD2. Looked up from germline, CDR1 is SGHNT and CDR2 is YYREEE (reference sequence). The V segment lost 0 bases and the J segment 6 bases; nucleotides outside the gene matches: 11. The CDR3 is made up of 18 amino acids. Variable domain in full (rest from reference TRBV5-4 and TRBJ2-2): ETGVTQSPTHLIKTRGQQVTLRCSSQSGHNTVSWYQQALGQGPQFIFQYYREEENGRGNFPPRFSGLQFPNYSSELNVNALELDDSALYLCASSLATSGRARAGELFFGEGSRLTVL.

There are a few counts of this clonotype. CDR3 coding DNA: TGTGCCACCAGCAGAGATTTTTTACAGGGCGTCGAGCAGTACTTC. Amino acids: CATSRDFLQGVEQYF. This sequence joins TRBV15 and TRBJ2-7; possibly TRBD1 for D (6 bases). The V gene's germline CDR1 is LNHNV and CDR2 YYDKDF (reference sequence). The CDR3 length is 15 residues. Trimming shortened V by 0 bases and J by 6 bases, and 15 bases separated the two germline ends.

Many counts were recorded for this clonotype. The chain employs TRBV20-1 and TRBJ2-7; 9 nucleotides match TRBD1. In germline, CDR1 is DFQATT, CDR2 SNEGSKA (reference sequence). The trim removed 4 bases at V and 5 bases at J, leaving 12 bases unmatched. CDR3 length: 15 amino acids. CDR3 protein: CSAINGGTGSHEQYF. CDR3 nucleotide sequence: TGCAGTGCTATAAACGGCGGGACAGGGTCCCACGAGCAGTACTTC.

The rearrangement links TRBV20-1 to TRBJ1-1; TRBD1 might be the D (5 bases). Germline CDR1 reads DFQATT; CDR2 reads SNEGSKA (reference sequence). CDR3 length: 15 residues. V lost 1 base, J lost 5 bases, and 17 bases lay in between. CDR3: CSARVYGGSETEAFF. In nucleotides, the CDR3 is TGCAGTGCTAGAGTTTATGGGGGATCGGAGACTGAAGCTTTCTTT.

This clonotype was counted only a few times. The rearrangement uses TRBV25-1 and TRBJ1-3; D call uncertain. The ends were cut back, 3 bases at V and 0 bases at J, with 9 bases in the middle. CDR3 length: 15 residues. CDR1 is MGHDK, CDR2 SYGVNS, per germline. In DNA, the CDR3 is TGTGCCAGCAGTGACGTGGGGAGCTCTGGAAACACCATATATTTT. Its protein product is CASSDVGSSGNTIYF.

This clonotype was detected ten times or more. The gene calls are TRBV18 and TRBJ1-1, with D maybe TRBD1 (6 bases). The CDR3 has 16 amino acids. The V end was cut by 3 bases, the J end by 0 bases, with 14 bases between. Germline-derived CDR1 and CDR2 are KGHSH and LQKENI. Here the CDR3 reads CASSPETGNLNTEAFF. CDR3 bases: TGTGCCAGCTCACCTGAAACAGGGAATTTGAACACTGAAGCTTTCTTT.

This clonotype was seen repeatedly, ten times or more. This CDR3 is CASSLSRGQETQYF. The CDR3 bases are TGTGCCAGCAGCTTAAGCAGGGGGCAAGAGACCCAGTACTTC. The chain joins TRBV7-3 to TRBJ2-5; 7 nucleotides align to TRBD1. The CDR3 extends over 14 amino acids. In germline, CDR1 is SGHTA, CDR2 FQGTGA. The V segment lost 1 base and the J segment 2 bases; nucleotides outside the gene matches: 1.

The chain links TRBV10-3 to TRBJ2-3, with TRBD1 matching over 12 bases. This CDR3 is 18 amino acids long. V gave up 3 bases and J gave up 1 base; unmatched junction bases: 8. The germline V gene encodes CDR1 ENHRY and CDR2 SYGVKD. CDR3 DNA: TGTGCCATCAGTGACCAGGGACAGGGGGCGAAGCGCACAGATACGCAGTATTTT. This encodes CAISDQGQGAKRTDTQYF.

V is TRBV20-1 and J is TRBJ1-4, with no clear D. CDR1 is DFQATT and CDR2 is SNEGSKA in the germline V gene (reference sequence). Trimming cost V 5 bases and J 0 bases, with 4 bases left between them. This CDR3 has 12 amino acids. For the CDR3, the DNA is TGCAGTGCTGGATCAACTAATGAAAAACTGTTTTTT. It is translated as CSAGSTNEKLFF.

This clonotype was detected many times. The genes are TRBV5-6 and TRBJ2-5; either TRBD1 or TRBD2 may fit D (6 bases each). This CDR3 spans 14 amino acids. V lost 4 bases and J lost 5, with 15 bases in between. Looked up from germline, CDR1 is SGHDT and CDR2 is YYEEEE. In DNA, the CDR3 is TGTGCCAGCAGCCTCCGGGGGCCCGGGGAGACCCAGTACTTC. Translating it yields CASSLRGPGETQYF.

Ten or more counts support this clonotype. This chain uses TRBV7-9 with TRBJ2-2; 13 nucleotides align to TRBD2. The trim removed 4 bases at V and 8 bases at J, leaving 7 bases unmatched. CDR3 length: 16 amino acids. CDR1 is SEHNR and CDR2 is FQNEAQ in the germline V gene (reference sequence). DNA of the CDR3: TGTGCCAGCAGCTCCTCCGGGGGACTAGCGGGAGGGGAGCTGTTTTTT. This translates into CASSSSGGLAGGELFF.

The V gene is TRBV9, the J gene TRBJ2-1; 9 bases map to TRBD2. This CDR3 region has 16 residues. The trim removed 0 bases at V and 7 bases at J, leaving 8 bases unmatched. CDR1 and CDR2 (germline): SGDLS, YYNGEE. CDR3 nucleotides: TGTGCCAGCAGCGTAGTGCTGGCGGGGGGGCGGAATGAGCAGTTCTTC. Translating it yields CASSVVLAGGRNEQFF.

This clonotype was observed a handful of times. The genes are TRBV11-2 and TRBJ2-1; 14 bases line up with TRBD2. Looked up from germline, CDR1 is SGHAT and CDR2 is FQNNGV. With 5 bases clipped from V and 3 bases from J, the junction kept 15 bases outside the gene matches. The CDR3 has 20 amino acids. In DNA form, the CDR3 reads TGTGCCAGCAGCAACCTCTTTAGACTAGCGGGAGGGAATCACTACAATGAGCAGTTCTTC. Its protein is CASSNLFRLAGGNHYNEQFF. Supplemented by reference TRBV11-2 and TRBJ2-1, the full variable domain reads EAGVAQSPRYKIIEKRQSVAFWCNPISGHATLYWYQQILGQGPKLLIQFQNNGVVDDSQLPKDRFSAERLKGVDSTLKIQPAKLEDSAVYLCASSNLFRLAGGNHYNEQFFGPGTRLTVL.

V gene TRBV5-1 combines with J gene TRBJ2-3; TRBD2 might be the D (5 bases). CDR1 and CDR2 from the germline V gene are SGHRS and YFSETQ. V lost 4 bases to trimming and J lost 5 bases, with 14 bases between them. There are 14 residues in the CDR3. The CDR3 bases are TGCGCCAGCAGCGCGGCGGGCCCCCTAGATACGCAGTATTTT. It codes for CASSAAGPLDTQYF.

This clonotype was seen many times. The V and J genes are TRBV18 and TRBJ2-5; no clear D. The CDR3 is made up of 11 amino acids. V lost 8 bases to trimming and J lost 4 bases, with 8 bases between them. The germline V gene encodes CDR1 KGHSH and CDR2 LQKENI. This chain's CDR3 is CASRTGETQYF. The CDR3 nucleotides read TGTGCCAGCCGCACCGGAGAGACCCAGTACTTC.

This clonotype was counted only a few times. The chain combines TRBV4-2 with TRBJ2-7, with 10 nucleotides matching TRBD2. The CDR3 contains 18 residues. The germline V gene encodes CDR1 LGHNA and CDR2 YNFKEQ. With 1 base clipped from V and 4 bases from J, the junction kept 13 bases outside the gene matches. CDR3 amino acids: CASSQVGTQRGGIYEQYF. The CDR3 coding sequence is TGTGCCAGCAGCCAAGTGGGGACCCAGCGGGGGGGCATATACGAGCAGTACTTC.

CDR3 residues: CASGLGQSSTIYF. The DNA for the CDR3 is TGTGCTAGTGGTTTAGGACAGTCAAGCACCATATATTTT. The chain links TRBV12-5 to TRBJ1-3, with D possibly TRBD1 on 6 matching bases. The germline V gene has CDR1 LGHNT and CDR2 FRNRAP. Trimming pared 3 bases from V and 9 bases from J, leaving 12 bases between. This CDR3 comprises 13 residues. The whole variable domain, filled in from reference TRBV12-5 and TRBJ1-3, reads DARVTQTPRHKVTEMGQEVTMRCQPILGHNTVFWYRQTMMQGLELLAYFRNRAPLDDSGMPKDRFSAEMPDATLATLKIQPSEPRDSAVYFCASGLGQSSTIYFGEGSWLTVV.

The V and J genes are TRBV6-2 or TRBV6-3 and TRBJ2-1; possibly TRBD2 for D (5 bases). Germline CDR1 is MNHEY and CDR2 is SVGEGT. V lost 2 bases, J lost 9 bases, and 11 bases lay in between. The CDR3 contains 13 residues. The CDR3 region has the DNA TGTGCCAGCAGTTACGGGGAGTTCGGTGAGCAGTTCTTC. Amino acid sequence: CASSYGEFGEQFF.

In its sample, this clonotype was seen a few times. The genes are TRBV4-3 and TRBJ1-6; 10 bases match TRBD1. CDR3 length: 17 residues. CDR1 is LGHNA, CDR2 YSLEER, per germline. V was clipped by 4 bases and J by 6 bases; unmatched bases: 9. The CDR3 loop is CASSPTGTGDRNSPLHF. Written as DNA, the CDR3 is TGCGCCAGCAGCCCAACCGGGACAGGGGACCGTAATTCACCCCTCCACTTT.

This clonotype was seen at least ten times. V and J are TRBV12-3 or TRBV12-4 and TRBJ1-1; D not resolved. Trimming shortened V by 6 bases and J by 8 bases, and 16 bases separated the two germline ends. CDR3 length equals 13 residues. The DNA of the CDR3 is TGTGCCAGCAGCGCCCGGGTTGACTTCGAAGCTTTCTTT. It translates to CASSARVDFEAFF.